This TCR beta chain comes out of a study of PD-1 blockade in classical Hodgkin lymphoma. Only in-frame clones appear in the TCRdb table, and some are missing; sequencing was by immunoSEQ multiplex PCR. This sample has roughly 20,000 clones, with about four fifths found just once. Germline values: CDR1 MNHEY, CDR2 SMNVEV (reference sequence). The V segment lost 5 bases and the J segment 7 bases; nucleotides outside the gene matches: 6. The CDR3 sequence is 13 residues long. On this clone: Its target is not known.

Study conclusions and caveats: A significant rise in TCR diversity by C4D1 was seen for CD4+ but not CD8+ cells. Still unresolved is the cause of the repertoire differences, which may be disease activity or prior therapy.

The time point denotes: cycle 4 day 1 (C4D1), after 6 weeks of nivolumab. Each of the patients experienced relapse following autologous stem cell transplantation, and their brentuximab vedotin exposure differed. The investigators isolated CD8+ T cells from thawed PBMCs using magnetic negative selection. The sequences come from CD8+ T cells from blood, collected before the fourth cycle of nivolumab. The genes are TRBV27 and TRBJ1-1, with 8 bases identical to TRBD1. The sequence came from a human donor with classical Hodgkin lymphoma. CDR3 protein: CASSPGTGIEAFF. The DNA of the CDR3 is TGTGCCAGCAGTCCGGGGACAGGCATTGAAGCTTTCTTT.